Listed here are 9 T cell receptor beta chains from one sample, sequenced in a study of identical twins. Each CDR3 protein gets one entry after TCRdb re-called the 5' RACE reads with MiXCR. Of approximately 140,000 distinct CDR3 sequences listed, approximately 3.5% are singletons. The sequencing sample was made of memory T cells sorted from blood. The receptors shown here come from a man younger than 30 in good health.

This clonotype showed up many times. The rearrangement uses TRBV29-1 and TRBJ2-2; D may match TRBD1 or TRBD2 (5 bases each). Trimming removed 7 bases at V and 0 bases at J, with 12 bases between. Looked up from germline, CDR1 is SQVTM and CDR2 is ANQGSEA. The CDR3 covers 14 residues. This CDR3 reads CSAPGQTNTGELFF. In DNA, the CDR3 is TGCAGCGCTCCGGGGCAGACGAACACCGGGGAGCTGTTTTTT.

This clonotype has ten or more counts. CDR3 in DNA: TGTGCCGGACGGAGATCTGGGGCCAACGTCCTGACTTTC. Encoded protein: CAGRRSGANVLTF. The rearrangement joins TRBV12-3 or TRBV12-4 to TRBJ2-6, with D hard to call. This CDR3 has 13 residues. Trimming took 11 bases from V and 1 from J, leaving 9 bases between them.

This clonotype was counted many times. The chain couples TRBV4-2 to TRBJ1-2, with D tentatively TRBD1 (5 bases). Germline CDR1 is LGHNA and CDR2 is YNFKEQ. The V and J ends lost 0 bases and 4 bases respectively, with 12 bases between them. This CDR3 contains 15 residues. This chain's CDR3 is CASSQDGSRGYGYTF. The DNA for the CDR3 is TGTGCCAGCAGCCAAGACGGGAGTAGGGGCTATGGCTACACCTTC.

This clonotype has a count of ten or more. The chain is built from TRBV5-6 and TRBJ2-1; no clear D. The CDR3 is made up of 15 amino acids. Trimming left V 2 bases short and J 1 base short, with 10 bases between. From germline, CDR1 is SGHDT and CDR2 YYEEEE. The CDR3 region is CASSLQLSSYNEQFF. The CDR3 nucleotides read TGTGCCAGCAGCTTACAGCTCTCTTCCTACAATGAGCAGTTCTTC.

This clonotype was counted ten times or more. This chain links TRBV2 with TRBJ1-5; tentative D call: TRBD1 (5 bases). V lost 6 bases and J lost 7, with 10 bases in between. Germline loops: CDR1 SNHLY, CDR2 FYNNEI. The CDR3 is 12 amino acids. DNA for the CDR3: TGTGCCAGCAGCCGGGGCGACCAGCCCCAGCATTTT. Translation gives CASSRGDQPQHF.

At least ten counts were recorded for this clonotype. This chain uses TRBV27 with TRBJ1-5; TRBD1 matches 11 bases. V gave up 2 bases and J gave up 3 bases; unmatched junction bases: 6. The length of the CDR3 is 17 residues. Per germline, CDR1 MNHEY and CDR2 SMNVEV (reference sequence). CDR3 sequence: CASSLPDRGRNNQPQHF. As DNA, the CDR3 is TGTGCCAGCAGTTTACCGGACAGGGGGCGTAACAATCAGCCCCAGCATTTT.

This clonotype occurred many times. The chain carries TRBV29-1 and TRBJ1-4; D possibly corresponds to TRBD1 (5 bases). Germline lookup yields CDR1 SQVTM and CDR2 ANQGSEA. V was pared by 5 bases and J by 5 bases, with 12 bases between. The CDR3 loop spans 13 amino acids. The CDR3 nucleotides read TGCAGCGTTTCCCGACAGCCAAATGAAAAACTGTTTTTT. Its translation is CSVSRQPNEKLFF.

This clonotype was counted ten times or more. The V call is TRBV25-1, the J call TRBJ1-1; D is possibly TRBD1 (6 bases). V lost 7 bases and J 5 bases, leaving 8 bases between the germline ends. Germline-derived CDR1 and CDR2 are MGHDK and SYGVNS. The length of the CDR3 is 11 residues. The CDR3 spells CASKGGTEAFF. CDR3 nucleotide sequence: TGTGCCAGCAAGGGGGGGACTGAAGCTTTCTTT.

This clonotype was counted many times. The chain uses TRBV20-1 and TRBJ2-1, with a possible D match to TRBD1 (5 bases). The CDR3 spans 16 residues. Trimming stripped 1 base from V and 5 bases from J, with 18 bases between. CDR1 and CDR2 from the germline V gene are DFQATT and SNEGSKA (reference sequence). The CDR3 here is CSARVTVRAVDNEQFF. CDR3 bases: TGCAGTGCTAGAGTCACGGTCAGGGCCGTCGACAATGAGCAGTTCTTC.